The clone carrying this TCR beta chain was recorded a few times. Its antigen is undetermined. This sample was taken from a study of beta chain features in type 1 diabetes. The study, taken as a whole, reports: PCR might favor shorter templates, but any such skew would affect patients and controls equally. Shorter TCRB CDR3s, moderately but significantly so, marked every one of the four CD4+ subsets in Type 1 diabetes patients.

Trimming took 5 bases from V and 2 from J, leaving 17 bases between them. Germline CDR1 SGHNT, CDR2 YENEEA. The CDR3 runs 16 residues. Every bit of the isolated RNA underwent reverse transcription, so sequencing read expressed TCRB transcripts. The method was immunoSEQ multiplex PCR; TCRdb's version includes in-frame clones alone and lacks a portion of them. The profile shows hundreds of thousands of clones, around 15% of them singletons. Sequencing was done on a sample of naive CD4+ T cells from blood. The clonotype originates from a man aged 18 to 29 with type 1 diabetes. The genes are TRBV11-3 and TRBJ2-3; TRBD2 is a possible D gene (6 bases). The CDR3 region has the DNA TGTGCCAGCAGCCCCTTGGGGGGAGCGGACACAGATACGCAGTATTTT. Amino acids: CASSPLGGADTDTQYF.